Described below is a single TCR beta chain sequence and its context. Its antigen remains unknown. The data originate from a study of T cell responses to AZD1222 COVID-19 vaccine. Study-level results: Clonal diversity was possibly underestimated; the donors were predominantly white British and more often female.

V shed 10 bases and J shed 6 bases, with 12 bases lying between them. The germline gives CDR1 LGHDT, CDR2 YNNKEL (reference sequence). The CDR3 extends over 12 amino acids. The repertoire was sequenced with immunoSEQ multiplex PCR; TCRdb's copy has only in-frame clones and lacks some. The sample carries roughly 150,000 clones, less than 90% recorded once. Here the sequenced sample was peripheral blood, taken after recovery from COVID-19. This TCR was recovered from an adult who had recovered from COVID-19. The chain carries TRBV3-1 (or the pseudogene TRBV3-2) and TRBJ1-4, with D unclear. Here the CDR3 DNA reads TGTGCCACTCGGACGGGAGATGAAAAACTGTTTTTT. It specifies CATRTGDEKLFF.